The 29 T cell receptor beta chains below were found in one sample sequenced in a study of T-cell reconstitution after alpha-beta-depleted transplantation in children. The TCRbeta library was prepared with unique molecular identifiers. Each CDR3 protein is one row after TCRdb ran MiXCR on the PCR reads. The repertoire has fewer than 1 million distinct CDR3 sequences, 15% to 20% of them found once; the top ten carry around 4.5%. Sample: PBMCs, mostly from graft donor cells, taken 360 days after TCRalphabeta/CD19-depleted stem cell transplant. Receptors originate from a male patient aged 5 to 17 who had a stem cell transplant for acute lymphoblastic leukemia, so the T cells may come from the graft donor.

This clonotype was picked up a small number of times. J is TRBJ1-6 and V is TRBV25-1; no clear D. The germline CDR1 and CDR2 sequences are MGHDK and SYGVNS. The V end was cut by 4 bases, the J end by 0 bases, with 7 bases between. There are 15 residues in the CDR3. The CDR3 nucleotides are TGTGCCAGCAGTGCCAGAAGCTCCTATAATTCACCCCTCCACTTT. Its protein product is CASSARSSYNSPLHF.

The chain employs TRBV5-1 and TRBJ2-7, with D tentatively TRBD1 (7 bases). With 7 bases removed from V and 0 bases from J, the gap between germline ends came to 14 bases. Germline CDR1 reads SGHRS; CDR2 reads YFSETQ. The CDR3 is 14 residues long. CDR3 residues: CASGRGASSYEQYF. The CDR3 nucleotides read TGCGCCAGCGGCAGGGGGGCTTCCTCCTACGAGCAGTACTTC.

This clonotype was picked up many times. The chain uses TRBV7-8 and TRBJ2-2, with 7 bases identical to TRBD2. Germline V CDR1 and CDR2: SGHVS, FQNEAQ. V lost 2 bases and J lost 0; bases outside the gene matches: 3. The CDR3 spans 16 residues. CDR3 in DNA: TGTGCCAGCAGCTTATTGGGGGGGACGAACACCGGGGAGCTGTTTTTT. Its protein product is CASSLLGGTNTGELFF.

With respect to this clonotype: Mismatch with germline at one junction end may stem from a read error. The J gene is TRBJ2-5, the V gene TRBV20-1, with D perhaps given as TRBD1 or TRBD2 (5 bases each). From germline, CDR1 is DFQATT and CDR2 SNEGSKA (reference sequence). This CDR3 has 16 residues. The CDR3 protein is CSARGSTAVFQETQYF. Here the CDR3 DNA reads TGCAGTGCGAGAGGGTCGACAGCCGTCTTCCAAGAGACCCAGTACTTC.

This clonotype has a handful of counts. The chain is built from TRBV5-1 and TRBJ2-1, with 7 bases that match TRBD1. V shed 0 bases, J shed 0 bases, and the junction held 3 bases outside the gene matches. CDR3 length equals 16 residues. Per germline, CDR1 SGHRS and CDR2 YFSETQ. CDR3 bases: TGCGCCAGCAGCTTGGGCGACAGGGCCTCCTACAATGAGCAGTTCTTC. This sequence encodes CASSLGDRASYNEQFF.

This clonotype came up many times. V is TRBV5-1 and J is TRBJ2-7; 8 bases are shared with TRBD1. Germline CDR1 is SGHRS and CDR2 is YFSETQ. Trimming took 4 bases from V and 5 from J; bases not matched to a gene: 8. There are 14 residues in the CDR3. CDR3 bases: TGCGCCAGCAGCCCGGGGCGACAGGGGAACGAGCAGTACTTC. Amino acid sequence: CASSPGRQGNEQYF. Combining the CDR3 with reference TRBV5-1 and TRBJ2-7 gives the whole variable domain KAGVTQTPRYLIKTRGQQVTLSCSPISGHRSVSWYQQTPGQGLQFLFEYFSETQRNKGNFPGRFSGRQFSNSRSEMNVSTLELGDSALYLCASSPGRQGNEQYFGPGTRLTVT.

The chain is built from TRBV29-1 and TRBJ2-2; no clear D. V lost 2 bases and J 0 bases, leaving 10 bases between the germline ends. The CDR3 runs to 15 residues. Per the germline V gene, CDR1 is SQVTM and CDR2 is ANQGSEA. CDR3 bases: TGCAGCGTTGAAAGAGGCCTTACGAACACCGGGGAGCTGTTTTTT. Encoded protein: CSVERGLTNTGELFF.

The chain is built from TRBV27 and TRBJ1-5, with TRBD1 identical over 7 bases. J lost 6 bases, V lost 5 bases, and 7 bases had no gene match. Per the germline V gene, CDR1 is MNHEY and CDR2 is SMNVEV (reference sequence). This CDR3 comprises 14 residues. Here the CDR3 DNA reads TGTGCCAGCAGTGAGAGACAGGGAGCTCAGCCCCAGCATTTT. The encoded protein is CASSERQGAQPQHF.

This clonotype was seen only a few times. V and J are TRBV20-1 and TRBJ1-4; possible D gene TRBD1, 6 bases. V lost 3 bases, J lost 8 bases, and 19 bases lay in between. The CDR3 sequence is 15 residues long. CDR1 DFQATT and CDR2 SNEGSKA come from the germline V gene (reference sequence). CDR3 protein: CSARDRGGAGEKLFF. In DNA form, the CDR3 reads TGCAGTGCTAGGGACCGGGGGGGCGCGGGGGAAAAACTGTTTTTT.

In this sample, this clonotype turned up many times. The chain uses TRBV5-5 and TRBJ1-6; D unresolved. This CDR3 is built from 15 residues. CDR1 is SGHKS, CDR2 YYEKEE, per germline (reference sequence). Deletions cut 4 bases from V and 8 bases from J, with 16 bases between. In DNA, the CDR3 is TGTGCCAGCAGCGCGGGGAGGGTAGAGGATTCACCCCTCCACTTT. This encodes CASSAGRVEDSPLHF.

The J gene is TRBJ1-4, the V gene TRBV7-9; D is possibly TRBD1 (5 bases). CDR3 length equals 13 residues. CDR1 is SEHNR, CDR2 FQNEAQ, per germline (reference sequence). The V end lost 4 bases, the J end lost 2 bases, and 5 bases lay between the germline ends. In DNA, the CDR3 is TGTGCCAGCAGCTGGGGCACTAATGAAAAACTGTTTTTT. Its protein product is CASSWGTNEKLFF.

This clonotype was recorded at least ten times. CDR3 bases: TGCAGCGTAGAGTGGGGGGGAGCGAACACCGGGGAGCTGTTTTTT. It codes for CSVEWGGANTGELFF. The V gene is TRBV29-1, the J gene TRBJ2-2; 7 nucleotides align to TRBD2. The ends lost 6 bases at V and 0 bases at J; junction bases unmatched: 7. The CDR3 has 15 amino acids. Germline lookup yields CDR1 SQVTM and CDR2 ANQGSEA.

This clonotype showed up just a few times. The chain couples TRBV6-1 to TRBJ2-3; 12 positions agree with TRBD2. The CDR3 runs to 15 residues. The germline V gene encodes CDR1 MNHNS and CDR2 SASEGT. V gave up 6 bases and J gave up 5 bases; unmatched junction bases: 6. The CDR3 nucleotides are TGTGCCAGCAGCCCAGGACTAGCGGGATTAGATACGCAGTATTTT. Amino acids: CASSPGLAGLDTQYF.

This clonotype was seen just once. The CDR3 sequence: CASSPPMGYTDTQYF. The CDR3 nucleotides read TGTGCCAGCAGTCCACCTATGGGATACACAGATACGCAGTATTTT. The chain carries TRBV6-1 and TRBJ2-3; no clear D. This CDR3 spans 15 amino acids. V lost 5 bases and J lost 2, with 14 bases in between. In germline, CDR1 is MNHNS, CDR2 SASEGT.

This clonotype has a handful of counts. The J gene is TRBJ1-1, the V gene TRBV25-1, with TRBD1 matching over 8 bases. This CDR3 comprises 13 residues. Germline values: CDR1 MGHDK, CDR2 SYGVNS. With 8 bases clipped from V and 3 bases from J, the junction kept 5 bases outside the gene matches. Here the CDR3 DNA reads TGTGCCAGCTCCATACAGGGGGACACTGAAGCTTTCTTT. Translation gives CASSIQGDTEAFF.

V usage is TRBV5-1 and J usage is TRBJ1-4, with a possible D match to TRBD1 (6 bases). Germline CDR1 and CDR2: SGHRS and YFSETQ. V lost 0 bases and J lost 5, with 23 bases in between. There are 19 residues in the CDR3. The CDR3: CASSLGSWGPQGRNEKLFF. Here the CDR3 DNA reads TGCGCCAGCAGCTTGGGGTCTTGGGGGCCACAGGGACGAAATGAAAAACTGTTTTTT.

The V and J genes are TRBV13 and TRBJ1-5, with D uncertain. The germline V gene has CDR1 PRHDT and CDR2 FYEKMQ (reference sequence). The CDR3 spans 15 residues. V lost 0 bases and J lost 5, with 11 bases in between. The CDR3 protein is CASSLGRGLDQPQHF. The CDR3 coding sequence is TGTGCCAGCAGCTTAGGCCGGGGTCTAGATCAGCCCCAGCATTTT.

This clonotype was recorded a few times. V and J are TRBV5-1 and TRBJ2-1; 7 bases agree with TRBD2. V trimming: 9 bases; J trimming: 5 bases; junction bases outside the gene matches: 17. The CDR3 sequence is 16 residues long. Germline lookup yields CDR1 SGHRS and CDR2 YFSETQ. The CDR3: CATRGVDGANDNEQFF. CDR3 sequence (DNA): TGCGCCACTCGGGGGGTCGACGGGGCCAATGACAATGAGCAGTTCTTC.

The chain carries TRBV6-4 and TRBJ1-2, with 10 bases identical to TRBD1. V lost 6 bases and J lost 3; bases outside the gene matches: 1. This CDR3 comprises 13 residues. The V gene's germline CDR1 is MRHNA and CDR2 SNTAGT. The CDR3 DNA sequence: TGTGCCAGCAGAGGACAGGGGGACTATGGCTACACCTTC. It is translated as CASRGQGDYGYTF.

This clonotype was seen many times. J is TRBJ2-1 and V is TRBV7-8; 11 bases match TRBD2. Germline V gene sequence: CDR1 SGHVS, CDR2 FQNEAQ. Trimming at V came to 5 bases and at J to 6 bases, leaving 9 bases not matched to a gene. This CDR3 region has 16 residues. CDR3 in amino acids: CASSPLTSGRSNEQFF. The CDR3 region has the DNA TGTGCCAGCAGCCCCCTAACTAGCGGGAGAAGCAATGAGCAGTTCTTC.

This clonotype showed up just a few times. The chain recombines TRBV18 with TRBJ2-1; 11 bases line up with TRBD2. The CDR3 is 20 amino acids. The germline V gene encodes CDR1 KGHSH and CDR2 LQKENI. Germline trimming cut 3 bases from V and 4 bases from J; bases unmatched to any gene: 17. CDR3 residues: CASSPEELAGGISSYNEQFF. The DNA of the CDR3 is TGTGCCAGCTCACCTGAGGAGCTAGCGGGAGGTATTAGCTCTTACAATGAGCAGTTCTTC.

The chain recombines TRBV6-5 with TRBJ2-2; D is ambiguous. From germline, CDR1 is MNHEY and CDR2 SVGAGI. V lost 2 bases, J lost 1 base, and 8 bases lay in between. The CDR3 spans 15 residues. Here the CDR3 reads CASSYNPGNTGELFF. CDR3 sequence (DNA): TGTGCCAGCAGTTACAATCCGGGGAACACCGGGGAGCTGTTTTTT.

This chain links TRBV27 with TRBJ2-7; D is ambiguous. V dropped 2 bases and J dropped 4 bases, with 9 bases sitting between them. Germline V gene data show CDR1 as MNHEY and CDR2 as SMNVEV (reference sequence). The CDR3 is made up of 13 amino acids. The CDR3 DNA sequence: TGTGCCAGCAGTTTAACTCCAGTTTACGAGCAGTACTTC. Its translation is CASSLTPVYEQYF.

In this sample, this clonotype turned up many times. The chain couples TRBV12-3 or TRBV12-4 to TRBJ2-6, with D uncertain. The CDR3 covers 19 residues. V was pared by 2 bases and J by 0 bases, with 17 bases between. CDR3 sequence (DNA): TGTGCCAGCAGTTTATTCCGGTTTGGGATCCCCTCTGGGGCCAACGTCCTGACTTTC. Translating it yields CASSLFRFGIPSGANVLTF.

The genes are TRBV11-2 and TRBJ1-4; the match to TRBD1 covers 8 bases. The germline gives CDR1 SGHAT, CDR2 FQNNGV. The CDR3 loop spans 20 amino acids. With 0 bases clipped from V and 8 bases from J, the junction kept 20 bases outside the gene matches. The DNA for the CDR3 is TGTGCCAGCAGCTTAGAGACAGGGGCTTTTAAGCGAACCCGGGGCGAAAAACTGTTTTTT. It encodes CASSLETGAFKRTRGEKLFF.

CDR3 protein: CSVGDRGGSYEQYF. As DNA, the CDR3 is TGCAGCGTTGGAGACAGGGGGGGCTCCTACGAGCAGTACTTC. The chain carries TRBV29-1 and TRBJ2-7, with TRBD1 identical over 9 bases. Germline CDR1 is SQVTM and CDR2 is ANQGSEA. The CDR3 runs 14 residues. The J segment lost 0 bases and the V segment lost 4 bases, leaving 4 bases of the junction unmatched.

This clonotype has a handful of counts. A much larger clone lies a single base off, so this may be a read error. This chain joins TRBV5-1 and TRBJ2-5, with TRBD1 as a possible D gene (6 bases). Looked up from germline, CDR1 is SGHRS and CDR2 is YFSETQ. The V end was cut by 5 bases, the J end by 4 bases, with 9 bases between. This CDR3 is built from 12 residues. The CDR3: CASRFRGETQYF. In DNA, the CDR3 is TGCGCCAGCAGATTCAGGGGAGAGACCCAGTACTTC.

The chain links TRBV5-1 to TRBJ2-7; 9 bases match TRBD1. V lost 3 bases, J lost 2 bases, and 3 bases stayed unmatched. Germline lookup yields CDR1 SGHRS and CDR2 YFSETQ. This CDR3 has 14 amino acids. The CDR3 here is CASSWGTGTYEQYF. In nucleotides, the CDR3 is TGCGCCAGCAGCTGGGGGACAGGGACCTACGAGCAGTACTTC.

With regard to this clonotype: One junction end does not reproduce the germline sequence, and a read error may be involved. This sequence joins TRBV4-2 and TRBJ2-1; the match to TRBD1 covers 7 bases. Per germline, CDR1 LGHNA and CDR2 YNFKEQ. This CDR3 region has 21 residues. This CDR3 reads CASGHGPDGTDPYYFYNEQFF. The CDR3 DNA reads TGTGCCAGCGGCCACGGGCCCGACGGGACAGATCCTTACTACTTCTACAATGAGCAGTTCTTC.